This T cell receptor beta chain was obtained from a study of blood T cell repertoires in COVID-19. Whole-study context: Samples taken during acute and convalescent COVID-19 were collected in the United States, Italy and Spain. Sources were T cells, B-cell-depleted T cells, or PBMCs; the material itself was cDNA or gDNA.

Germline CDR1 is GTSNPN and CDR2 is SVGIG (reference sequence). V shed 1 base and J 5 bases; nucleotides not matched to a gene: 3. The CDR3 consists of 15 residues. This clone was picked up one time. In the study's own analysis: How many nucleated cells were present was estimated from reference gene primer amplification. Clones were read by immunoSEQ multiplex PCR, and TCRdb kept only the in-frame ones, dropping some. V and J calls and clone size follow that table, whereas D and trimming were derived from the DNA. The sample has about 120,000 clones; about 90% are singletons. The sample was peripheral blood. The chain combines TRBV30 with TRBJ1-6; 9 nucleotides align to TRBD1. The source is a man aged 65 to 79 who had recovered from COVID-19. CDR3 in amino acids: CAWSGDRGNNSPLHF. CDR3 nucleotide sequence: TGTGCCTGGAGTGGTGACAGGGGGAATAATTCACCCCTCCACTTT.